A single sample gave rise to the 10 T cell receptor beta chains below, sequenced in a study of high-grade serous ovarian cancer treatment subgroups. The tumor samples were collected prior to definitive surgery or chemotherapy. Only in-frame clones appear in the TCRdb table, and some are missing; sequencing was by immunoSEQ multiplex PCR. The sample includes approximately 2,600 clones, around 79% of them seen just once. Specimen: tumor tissue. The origin of the receptors is a human donor with high-grade serous ovarian cancer.

This sequence joins TRBV11-2 and TRBJ2-7; no clear D gene. The CDR3 is 14 amino acids. Trimming stripped 4 bases from V and 4 bases from J, with 14 bases between. Germline lookup yields CDR1 SGHAT and CDR2 FQNNGV. The CDR3, as DNA: TGTGCCAGCAGCTCAGGCCAGGCCCCTTACGAGCAGTACTTC. This translates into CASSSGQAPYEQYF.

The J gene is TRBJ2-3, the V gene TRBV9; possible D gene TRBD2, 7 bases. From germline, CDR1 is SGDLS and CDR2 YYNGEE. V was shortened by 0 bases and J by 0 bases, with 14 bases between the two germline ends. The CDR3 totals 17 residues. The CDR3 reads CASSVEGGAESTDTQYF. The CDR3 DNA reads as TGTGCCAGCAGCGTAGAAGGGGGGGCCGAGAGCACAGATACGCAGTATTTT.

J is TRBJ1-5 and V is TRBV7-9; weak D call: TRBD1 (5 bases). There are 15 residues in the CDR3. Trimming took 4 bases from V and 1 from J, leaving 11 bases between them. Germline V gene lookup returns CDR1 SEHNR and CDR2 FQNEAQ (reference sequence). CDR3 DNA sequence: TGTGCCAGCAGCTCCTCCGACAGAAGCAATCAGCCCCAGCATTTT. Protein: CASSSSDRSNQPQHF. Looking up the rest from reference TRBV7-9 and TRBJ1-5 gives the full variable domain: DTGVSQNPRHKITKRGQNVTFRCDPISEHNRLYWYRQTLGQGPEFLTYFQNEAQLEKSRLLSDRFSAERPKGSFSTLEIQRTEQGDSAMYLCASSSSDRSNQPQHFGDGTRLSIL.

This clone was detected only a few times. The rearrangement uses TRBV14 and TRBJ1-1; possible D gene TRBD1, 5 bases. The CDR3 extends over 13 amino acids. Germline assignment: CDR1 SGHDN and CDR2 FVKESK. The V and J ends lost 5 bases and 6 bases respectively, with 13 bases between them. The CDR3 region is CASSGRGRPEAFF. DNA of the CDR3: TGTGCCAGCAGCGGAAGGGGCAGACCTGAAGCTTTCTTT.

A few counts support this clone. The rearrangement joins TRBV6-1 to TRBJ1-4; possibly TRBD1 for D (5 bases). CDR3 length: 14 residues. Germline CDR1 MNHNS, CDR2 SASEGT. V was shortened by 6 bases and J by 3 bases, with 11 bases between the two germline ends. The CDR3 region has the DNA TGTGCCAGCAGGCCGGGACGGCCTAATGAAAAACTGTTTTTT. This gives the protein CASRPGRPNEKLFF.

The chain links TRBV7-2 to TRBJ2-1; no clear D. Germline CDR1 and CDR2: SGHTA and FQGNSA. The CDR3 loop spans 13 amino acids. Trimming cost V 2 bases and J 5 bases, with 7 bases left between them. CDR3 loop: CASSLYLDNEQFF. The CDR3 DNA follows: TGTGCCAGCAGCTTATATTTGGACAATGAGCAGTTCTTC.

CDR3 loop: CASSHPTGSGATDTQYF. The CDR3, as DNA: TGTGCCAGCTCCCACCCAACCGGGAGCGGGGCCACAGATACGCAGTATTTT. The chain couples TRBV9 to TRBJ2-3, with TRBD2 identical over 7 bases. CDR1 SGDLS and CDR2 YYNGEE come from the germline V gene. V trimming: 7 bases; J trimming: 2 bases; junction bases outside the gene matches: 16. This CDR3 is 17 amino acids long.

The CDR3 region has the DNA TGCGCCAGCAGTGAGAGGGAGCGGGGCAACCAAGAGACCCAGTACTTC. Translating it yields CASSERERGNQETQYF. The rearrangement joins TRBV10-2 to TRBJ2-5; 7 positions match TRBD2. The length of the CDR3 is 16 residues. Trimming at V came to 2 bases and at J to 0 bases, leaving 6 bases not matched to a gene. Per the germline V gene, CDR1 is WSHSY and CDR2 is SAAADI.

The rearrangement joins TRBV18 to TRBJ2-5; possible D gene TRBD1, 5 bases. Trimming shortened V by 3 bases and J by 5 bases, and 13 bases separated the two germline ends. CDR3 length: 14 amino acids. Germline assignment: CDR1 KGHSH and CDR2 LQKENI. The CDR3 region is CASSPTALGETQYF. The CDR3, as DNA: TGTGCCAGCTCACCGACAGCCCTGGGGGAGACCCAGTACTTC.

This sequence joins TRBV6-6 and TRBJ1-2, with D possibly TRBD1 on 5 matching bases. The CDR3 runs to 13 residues. Germline CDR1 reads MNHNY; CDR2 reads SVGAGI (reference sequence). Trimming took 7 bases from V and 8 from J, leaving 17 bases between them. The CDR3 DNA reads as TGTGCCAGCACCCGGGGCGCTAATGGAGGCTACACCTTC. Residues: CASTRGANGGYTF.